This T cell receptor beta chain originates from a study of T cell clonotyping in hematopoietic cell transplantation. Notes on this clone: Its specificity is unknown.

Study-wide results and limits: After transplant, recipient diversity fell while pathologically expanded clonotypes grew through day 180. Higher Inverse Simpson Index values in graft donor and pretransplant recipient predicted broader posttransplant TCR diversity.

Libraries were prepared by immunoSEQ multiplex PCR; TCRdb keeps only in-frame clonotypes and omits some of them. The profile shows approximately 50,000 clones, about nine tenths of them singletons. Time point given: recipient sample about 28 days before transplant, after cytoreduction. Recipient blood drawn about 28 days pretransplant and days 30, 100, 180 after. Trimming took 5 bases from V and 2 from J, leaving 8 bases between them. Germline V lookup: CDR1 LGHNA, CDR2 YSLEER. This CDR3 is built from 13 residues. Sequences were derived from peripheral blood mononuclear cells, sampled before stem cell transplant. The rearrangement joins TRBV4-3 to TRBJ2-3; D remains ambiguous. This receptor was identified in a man in his fifties or sixties with biphenotypic leukemia. Some clones in this sample may be carry-over from other donors' samples. This CDR3 is CASSMQSTDTQYF. As DNA, the CDR3 is TGCGCCAGCAGCATGCAGTCCACAGATACGCAGTATTTT.